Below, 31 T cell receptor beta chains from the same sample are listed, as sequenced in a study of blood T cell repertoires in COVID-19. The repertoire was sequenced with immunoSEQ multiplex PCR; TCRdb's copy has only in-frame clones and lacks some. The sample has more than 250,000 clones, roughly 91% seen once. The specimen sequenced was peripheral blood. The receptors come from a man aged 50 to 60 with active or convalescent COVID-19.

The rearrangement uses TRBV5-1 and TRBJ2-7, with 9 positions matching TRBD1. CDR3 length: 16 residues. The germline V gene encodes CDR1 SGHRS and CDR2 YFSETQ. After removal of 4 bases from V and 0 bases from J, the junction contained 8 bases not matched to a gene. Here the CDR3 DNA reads TGCGCCAGCAGCCCGGGCGGGACAGGGAGCTCCTACGAGCAGTACTTC. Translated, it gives CASSPGGTGSSYEQYF.

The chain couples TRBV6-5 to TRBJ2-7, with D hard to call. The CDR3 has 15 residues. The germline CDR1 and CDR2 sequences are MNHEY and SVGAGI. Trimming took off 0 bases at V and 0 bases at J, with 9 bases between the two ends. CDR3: CASSYSAGSSYEQYF. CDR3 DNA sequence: TGTGCCAGCAGTTACTCTGCAGGAAGCTCCTACGAGCAGTACTTC.

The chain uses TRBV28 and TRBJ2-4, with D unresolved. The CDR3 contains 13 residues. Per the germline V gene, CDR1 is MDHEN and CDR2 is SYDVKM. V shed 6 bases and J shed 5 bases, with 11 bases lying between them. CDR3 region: CASRTYRENIQYF. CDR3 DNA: TGTGCCAGCAGGACCTACCGGGAAAACATTCAGTACTTC.

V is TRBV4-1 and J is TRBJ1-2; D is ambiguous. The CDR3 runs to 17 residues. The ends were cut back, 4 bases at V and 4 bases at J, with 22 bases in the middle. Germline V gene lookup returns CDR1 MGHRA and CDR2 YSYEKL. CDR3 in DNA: TGCGCCAGCAGCCCCCTAAGAGGAGGTTCAGAAGCCTATGGCTACACCTTC. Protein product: CASSPLRGGSEAYGYTF.

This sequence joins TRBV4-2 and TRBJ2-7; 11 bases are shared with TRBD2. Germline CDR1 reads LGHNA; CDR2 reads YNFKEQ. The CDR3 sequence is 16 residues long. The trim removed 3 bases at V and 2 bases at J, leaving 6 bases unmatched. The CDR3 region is CASSQDRSGGAYEQYF. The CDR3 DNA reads TGTGCCAGCAGCCAGGACCGTAGCGGGGGGGCCTACGAGCAGTACTTC.

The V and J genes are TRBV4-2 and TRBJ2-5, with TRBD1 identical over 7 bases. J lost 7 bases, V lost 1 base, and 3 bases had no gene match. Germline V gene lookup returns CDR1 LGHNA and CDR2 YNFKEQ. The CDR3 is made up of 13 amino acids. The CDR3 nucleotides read TGTGCCAGCAGCCAAGGACAGGGCGGGACCCAGTACTTC. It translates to CASSQGQGGTQYF.

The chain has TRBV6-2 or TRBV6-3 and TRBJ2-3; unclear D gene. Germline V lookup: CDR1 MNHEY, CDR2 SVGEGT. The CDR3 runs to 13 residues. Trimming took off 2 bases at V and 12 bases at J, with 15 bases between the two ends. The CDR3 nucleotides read TGTGCCAGCAGTTACGAGGCGGAGTCCCCCCAGTATTTT. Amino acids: CASSYEAESPQYF.

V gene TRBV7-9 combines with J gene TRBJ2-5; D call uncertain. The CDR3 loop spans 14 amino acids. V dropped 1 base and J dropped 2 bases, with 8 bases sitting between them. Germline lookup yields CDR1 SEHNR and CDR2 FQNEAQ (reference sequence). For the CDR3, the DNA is TGTGCCAGCAGCTTAGTTCCACAGCAAGAGACCCAGTACTTC. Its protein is CASSLVPQQETQYF.

The CDR3 spells CASSQQLAGGLANTGELFF. CDR3 DNA: TGCGCCAGCAGCCAGCAACTAGCGGGGGGACTAGCGAACACCGGGGAGCTGTTTTTT. The chain joins TRBV4-3 to TRBJ2-2; TRBD2 matches 12 bases. CDR1 is LGHNA, CDR2 YSLEER, per germline. The trim removed 3 bases at V and 0 bases at J, leaving 8 bases unmatched. There are 19 residues in the CDR3.

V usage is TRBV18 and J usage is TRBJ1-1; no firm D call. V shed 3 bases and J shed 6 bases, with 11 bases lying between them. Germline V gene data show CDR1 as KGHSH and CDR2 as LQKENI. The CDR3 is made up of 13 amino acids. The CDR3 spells CASSPTTAAEAFF. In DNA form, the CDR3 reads TGTGCCAGCTCACCGACGACTGCCGCTGAAGCTTTCTTT.

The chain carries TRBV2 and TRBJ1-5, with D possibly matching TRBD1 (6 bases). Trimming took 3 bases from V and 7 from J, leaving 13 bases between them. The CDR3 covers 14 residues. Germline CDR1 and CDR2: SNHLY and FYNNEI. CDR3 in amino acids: CASSDRAGVQPQHF. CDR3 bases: TGTGCCAGCAGTGATCGGGCAGGGGTCCAGCCCCAGCATTTT.

CDR3 sequence reads: CASSLGGQGDYGYTF. The CDR3 bases are TGTGCCAGCAGTTTAGGGGGACAGGGGGACTATGGCTACACCTTC. This rearrangement joins TRBV28 to TRBJ1-2; 11 bases line up with TRBD1. Germline V gives CDR1 MDHEN, CDR2 SYDVKM. After removal of 2 bases from V and 3 bases from J, the junction contained 2 bases not matched to a gene. The CDR3 runs 15 residues.

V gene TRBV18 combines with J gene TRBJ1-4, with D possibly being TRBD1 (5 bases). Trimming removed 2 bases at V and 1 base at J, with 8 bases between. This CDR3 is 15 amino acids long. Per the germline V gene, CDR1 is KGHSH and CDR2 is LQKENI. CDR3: CASSPGAGTNEKLFF. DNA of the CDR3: TGTGCCAGCTCACCAGGGGCAGGAACTAATGAAAAACTGTTTTTT.

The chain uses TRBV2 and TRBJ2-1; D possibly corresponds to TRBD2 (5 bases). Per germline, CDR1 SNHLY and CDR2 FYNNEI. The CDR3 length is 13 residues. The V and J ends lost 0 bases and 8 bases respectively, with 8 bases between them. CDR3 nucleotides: TGTGCCAGCAGTGAAGCGGACTCGGATGAGCAGTTCTTC. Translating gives CASSEADSDEQFF.

The chain's CDR3 is CASSSLFGQGGQPQHF. The CDR3 DNA sequence: TGTGCCAGCAGCTCTCTATTCGGACAGGGAGGTCAGCCCCAGCATTTT. This rearrangement joins TRBV5-5 to TRBJ1-5, with 8 bases identical to TRBD1. Losses at the gene ends were 3 bases for V and 6 bases for J; bases not matched to a gene: 11. Germline CDR1 and CDR2: SGHKS and YYEKEE (reference sequence). The CDR3 is 16 residues long.

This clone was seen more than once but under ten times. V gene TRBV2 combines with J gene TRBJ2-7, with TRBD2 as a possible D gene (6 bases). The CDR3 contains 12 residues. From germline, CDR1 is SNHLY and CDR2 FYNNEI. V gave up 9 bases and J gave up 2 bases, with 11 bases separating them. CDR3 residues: CARASVAYEQYF. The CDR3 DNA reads TGTGCCAGAGCTAGCGTCGCCTACGAGCAGTACTTC. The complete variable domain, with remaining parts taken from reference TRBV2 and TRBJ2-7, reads EPEVTQTPSHQVTQMGQEVILRCVPISNHLYFYWYRQILGQKVEFLVSFYNNEISEKSEIFDDQFSVERPDGSNFTLKIRSTKLEDSAMYFCARASVAYEQYFGPGTRLTVT.

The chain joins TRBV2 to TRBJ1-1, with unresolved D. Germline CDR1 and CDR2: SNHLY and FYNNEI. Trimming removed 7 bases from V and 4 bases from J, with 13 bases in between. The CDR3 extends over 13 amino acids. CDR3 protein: CASIVGVGTEAFF. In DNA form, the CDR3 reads TGTGCCAGCATCGTCGGGGTGGGCACTGAAGCTTTCTTT.

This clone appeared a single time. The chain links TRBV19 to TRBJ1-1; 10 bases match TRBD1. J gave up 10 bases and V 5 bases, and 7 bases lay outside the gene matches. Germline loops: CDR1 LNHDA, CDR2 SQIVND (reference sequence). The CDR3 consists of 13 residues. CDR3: CASSHGQGGSAFF. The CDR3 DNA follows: TGTGCCAGTAGTCATGGACAGGGGGGGTCAGCTTTCTTT.

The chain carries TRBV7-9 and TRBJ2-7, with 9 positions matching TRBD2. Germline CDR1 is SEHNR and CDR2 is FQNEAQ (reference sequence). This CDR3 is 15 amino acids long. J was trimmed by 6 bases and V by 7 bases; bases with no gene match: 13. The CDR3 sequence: CASNRLREGQGEQYF. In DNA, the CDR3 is TGTGCCAGCAACCGACTGCGGGAGGGCCAAGGCGAGCAGTACTTC.

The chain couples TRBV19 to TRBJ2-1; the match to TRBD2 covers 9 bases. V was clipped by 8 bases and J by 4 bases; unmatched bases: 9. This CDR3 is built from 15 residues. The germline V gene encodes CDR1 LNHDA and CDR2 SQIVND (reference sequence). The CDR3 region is CASGVTSGLYNEQFF. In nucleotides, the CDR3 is TGTGCCAGTGGGGTAACTAGCGGGCTTTACAATGAGCAGTTCTTC.

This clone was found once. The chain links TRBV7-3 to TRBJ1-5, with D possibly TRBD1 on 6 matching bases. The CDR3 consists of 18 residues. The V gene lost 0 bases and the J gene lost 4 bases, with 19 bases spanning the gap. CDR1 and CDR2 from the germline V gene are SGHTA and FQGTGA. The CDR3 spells CASSLTRWQGSWNQPQHF. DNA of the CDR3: TGTGCCAGCAGCTTAACGCGGTGGCAGGGGAGTTGGAATCAGCCCCAGCATTTT.

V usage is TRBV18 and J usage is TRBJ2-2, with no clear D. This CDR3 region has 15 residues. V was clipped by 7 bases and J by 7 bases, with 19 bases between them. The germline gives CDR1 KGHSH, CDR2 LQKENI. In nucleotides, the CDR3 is TGTGCCAGCTGCCCCCGATCAGGCCGTGGCGGGGAGCTGTTTTTT. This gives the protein CASCPRSGRGGELFF.

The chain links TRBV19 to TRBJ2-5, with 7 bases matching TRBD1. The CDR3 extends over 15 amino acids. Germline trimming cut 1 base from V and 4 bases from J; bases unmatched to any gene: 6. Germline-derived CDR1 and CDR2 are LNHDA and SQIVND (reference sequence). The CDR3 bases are TGTGCCAGTAGTATAGGCCCAGGGGGATCAGAGACCCAGTACTTC. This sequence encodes CASSIGPGGSETQYF.

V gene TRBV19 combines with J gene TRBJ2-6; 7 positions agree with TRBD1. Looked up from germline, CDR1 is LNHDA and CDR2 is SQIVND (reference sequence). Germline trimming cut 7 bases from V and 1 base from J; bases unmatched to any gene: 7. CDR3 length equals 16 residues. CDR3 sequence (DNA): TGTGCCAGTAATTACAGGGGAGTGTCTGGGGCCAACGTCCTGACTTTC. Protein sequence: CASNYRGVSGANVLTF.

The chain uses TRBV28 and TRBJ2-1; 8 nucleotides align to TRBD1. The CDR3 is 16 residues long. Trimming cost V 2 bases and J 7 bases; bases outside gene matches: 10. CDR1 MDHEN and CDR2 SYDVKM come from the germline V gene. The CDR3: CASSLNIRGLRNEQFF. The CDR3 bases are TGTGCCAGCAGTTTAAATATCAGGGGGCTAAGAAATGAGCAGTTCTTC. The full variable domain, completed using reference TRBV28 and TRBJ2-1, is DVKVTQSSRYLVKRTGEKVFLECVQDMDHENMFWYRQDPGLGLRLIYFSYDVKMKEKGDIPEGYSVSREKKERFSLILESASTNQTSMYLCASSLNIRGLRNEQFFGPGTRLTVL.

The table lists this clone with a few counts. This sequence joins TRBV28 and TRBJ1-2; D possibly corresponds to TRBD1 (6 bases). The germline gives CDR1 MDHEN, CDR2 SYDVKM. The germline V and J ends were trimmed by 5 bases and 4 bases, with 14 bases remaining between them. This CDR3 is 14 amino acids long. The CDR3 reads CASSLSTGAYGYTF. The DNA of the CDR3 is TGTGCCAGCAGTCTATCGACAGGAGCCTATGGCTACACCTTC.

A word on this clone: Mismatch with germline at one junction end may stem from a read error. The CDR3 bases are TGTGCCAGCAGCCAAGACAGCTTCGGGAGCCACGACTTC. Its protein product is CASSQDSFGSHDF. V is TRBV14 and J is TRBJ2-7, with TRBD2 as a possible D gene (6 bases). The CDR3 is made up of 13 amino acids. Germline V gene sequence: CDR1 SGHDN, CDR2 FVKESK.

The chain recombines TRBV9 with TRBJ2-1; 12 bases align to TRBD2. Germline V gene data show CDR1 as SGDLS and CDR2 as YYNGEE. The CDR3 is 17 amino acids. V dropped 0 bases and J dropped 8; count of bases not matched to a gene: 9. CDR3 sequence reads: CASSVGSLAGGRYEQFF. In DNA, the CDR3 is TGTGCCAGCAGCGTAGGGTCCCTAGCGGGAGGGAGGTATGAGCAGTTCTTC.

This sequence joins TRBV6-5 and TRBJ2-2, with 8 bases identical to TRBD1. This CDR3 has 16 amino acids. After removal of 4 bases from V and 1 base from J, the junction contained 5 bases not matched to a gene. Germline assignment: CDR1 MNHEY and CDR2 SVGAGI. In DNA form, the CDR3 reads TGTGCCAGCAGTTTTTTAGGGACAGGGAACACCGGGGAGCTGTTTTTT. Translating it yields CASSFLGTGNTGELFF.

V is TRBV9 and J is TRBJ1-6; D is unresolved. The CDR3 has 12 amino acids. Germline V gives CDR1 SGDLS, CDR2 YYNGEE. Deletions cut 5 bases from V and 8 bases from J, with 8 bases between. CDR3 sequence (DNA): TGTGCCAGCAGAACGGGTGATTCACCCCTCCACTTT. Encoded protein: CASRTGDSPLHF.

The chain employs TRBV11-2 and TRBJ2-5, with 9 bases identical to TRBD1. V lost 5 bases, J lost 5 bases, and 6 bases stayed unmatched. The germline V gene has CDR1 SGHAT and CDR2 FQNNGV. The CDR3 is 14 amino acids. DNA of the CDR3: TGTGCCAGCAGCATACAGGGGGCTAGCGAGACCCAGTACTTC. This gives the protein CASSIQGASETQYF.